This TCR beta chain was sequenced during a study of CXCR3-negative and CXCR3-positive naive CD8 T cells. Study summary: Total TRB output reached about 150 million reads, about 1.5 +/- 0.3 million per library.

The CDR3 length is 16 residues. Germline V gives CDR1 SEHNR, CDR2 FQNEAQ (reference sequence). Phenotypically, naive CD8+ T cells corresponded to CD45RO-CCR7+CD27+CD95-. Study-level points and caveats: TRB CDR3s of CXCR3-positive naive cells were more hydrophobic than those of CXCR3-negative naive cells. Diversity in memory CD8+ cells fell much lower than the comparably high levels seen in both naive subsets.

With regard to this clonotype: The antigen remains undetermined.

The TRB libraries of cDNA were built by UMI-labeled 5' RACE. Following a re-call of the 5' RACE reads, TCRdb has one entry per CDR3 protein and lacks DNA. The repertoire table contains about 110,000 distinct CDR3 sequences. The sample was naive CXCR3+ CD8+ T cells from blood. Stated subset: CD45RO-CCR7+CD27+CD95- naive CD8+ T cells expressing CXCR3 (TNR3+). The TCR sequence derives from a human donor in good health. Some clones in this sample may be carry-over from other donors' samples. The chain employs TRBV7-9 and TRBJ1-1; no DNA is available, so the TRBD1 call from TCRdb remains unchecked. This CDR3 reads CASSSPQGFTFAEAFF.